The 21 T cell receptor beta chains in this list originate from one sample, sequenced in a study of blood T cell repertoires in COVID-19. TCRdb's copy holds only in-frame clones and misses some; the assay was immunoSEQ multiplex PCR. The sample carries under 300,000 clones, under 90% recorded once. Sequencing used peripheral blood. The receptors stem from a man between 45 and 60 years old with acute or convalescent COVID-19.

The V gene is TRBV10-3, the J gene TRBJ2-7, with D perhaps TRBD1 (5 bases). The CDR3 is made up of 14 amino acids. The V end was cut by 2 bases, the J end by 1 base, with 9 bases between. Germline V gene data show CDR1 as ENHRY and CDR2 as SYGVKD. CDR3 DNA: TGTGCCATCAGTGAGCCCAGGGCTTCCTACGAGCAGTACTTC. It is translated as CAISEPRASYEQYF.

The gene calls are TRBV18 and TRBJ1-5; 7 bases align to TRBD1. The CDR3 sequence is 14 residues long. Germline V CDR1 and CDR2: KGHSH, LQKENI. With V trimmed by 4 bases and J by 7 bases, 7 bases remained unmatched. This CDR3 reads CASSLDRVTQPQHF. CDR3 coding DNA: TGTGCCAGCTCACTCGACAGGGTTACCCAGCCCCAGCATTTT.

This rearrangement joins TRBV19 to TRBJ2-5, with TRBD2 identical over 7 bases. This CDR3 contains 14 residues. Germline assignment: CDR1 LNHDA and CDR2 SQIVND (reference sequence). V lost 4 bases to trimming and J lost 2 bases; unmatched junction nucleotides: 4. The CDR3 loop is CASSTGLHQETQYF. The CDR3 coding sequence is TGTGCCAGTAGTACGGGACTACATCAAGAGACCCAGTACTTC.

This rearrangement joins TRBV18 to TRBJ1-5; D uncertain. The germline V and J ends were trimmed by 2 bases and 7 bases, with 9 bases remaining between them. There are 13 residues in the CDR3. Per the germline V gene, CDR1 is KGHSH and CDR2 is LQKENI. The DNA of the CDR3 is TGTGCCAGCTCACCATTTTCGGAGCAGCCCCAGCATTTT. Translation gives CASSPFSEQPQHF.

Turning to this clone: The junction departs from germline at one end; a sequencing error may be responsible. The chain has TRBV5-7 and TRBJ1-2; 7 bases map to TRBD1. TRBV5-7 is an ORF for which the function is uncertain. This CDR3 contains 15 residues. CDR3 in amino acids: CASSPPGQLNYGCTF. For the CDR3, the DNA is TGTGCCAGCAGCCCTCCGGGACAGCTTAACTATGGCTGCACCTTC.

The J gene is TRBJ1-2, the V gene TRBV3-1 (or the pseudogene TRBV3-2); weak D call: TRBD1 (6 bases). The CDR3 totals 14 residues. Trimming stripped 3 bases from V and 4 bases from J, with 12 bases between. Germline CDR1 LGHDT, CDR2 YNNKEL (reference sequence). CDR3 nucleotide sequence: TGTGCCAGCAGCCATCAAACAGGGATCTATGGCTACACCTTC. Its translation is CASSHQTGIYGYTF.

The chain uses TRBV15 and TRBJ1-4; D remains unclear. The CDR3 length is 15 residues. V shed 3 bases and J shed 4 bases, with 12 bases lying between them. CDR1 is LNHNV, CDR2 YYDKDF, per germline (reference sequence). The CDR3 DNA follows: TGTGCCACCAGCAGGGGGAGGGCCAGTAATGAAAAACTGTTTTTT. Its protein product is CATSRGRASNEKLFF.

This clone has only one observation. Here the CDR3 reads CASSNRDRLYEQYF. Written as DNA, the CDR3 is TGTGCCAGCAGTAACCGGGACAGGCTCTACGAGCAGTACTTC. The rearrangement links TRBV25-1 to TRBJ2-7; TRBD1 aligns across 8 bases. Losses at the gene ends were 5 bases for V and 3 bases for J; bases not matched to a gene: 6. Germline V gene lookup returns CDR1 MGHDK and CDR2 SYGVNS. The CDR3 runs to 14 residues.

The chain joins TRBV2 to TRBJ2-3; TRBD2 aligns across 9 bases. The trim removed 7 bases at V and 6 bases at J, leaving 8 bases unmatched. From germline, CDR1 is SNHLY and CDR2 FYNNEI. This CDR3 contains 14 residues. The CDR3 DNA follows: TGTGCCAGCAATCTAGCGGGGTTGAGGGATACGCAGTATTTT. As protein: CASNLAGLRDTQYF.

This rearrangement joins TRBV14 to TRBJ2-7, with 8 bases aligning to TRBD1. Germline V gene lookup returns CDR1 SGHDN and CDR2 FVKESK. The V segment lost 4 bases and the J segment 7 bases; nucleotides outside the gene matches: 6. The CDR3 runs to 13 residues. In nucleotides, the CDR3 is TGTGCCAGCAGCCGACAGGGGACAGTAGAGCAGTACTTC. Amino acid sequence: CASSRQGTVEQYF.

The chain employs TRBV9 and TRBJ2-3; TRBD2 might be the D (5 bases). Germline CDR1 SGDLS, CDR2 YYNGEE. The CDR3 is made up of 17 amino acids. Trimming left V 0 bases short and J 1 base short, with 15 bases between. The CDR3 is CASSVAVAGGGTDTQYF. The CDR3 DNA follows: TGTGCCAGCAGCGTAGCGGTGGCGGGCGGTGGCACAGATACGCAGTATTTT.

The rearrangement links TRBV15 to TRBJ2-5, with 7 bases matching TRBD2. Germline V gives CDR1 LNHNV, CDR2 YYDKDF (reference sequence). This CDR3 spans 14 amino acids. The V and J ends lost 2 bases and 5 bases, in that order; junction bases with no gene match: 5. As DNA, the CDR3 is TGTGCCACCAGCAGACCGGCGGGGGTGGAGACCCAGTACTTC. Its protein is CATSRPAGVETQYF.

The CDR3 DNA reads as TGTGCCAGCAGCCACAGGGGTGGGGATCAGCCCCAGCATTTT. Translated: CASSHRGGDQPQHF. This chain links TRBV6-5 with TRBJ1-5; 7 nucleotides match TRBD1. CDR3 length: 14 residues. With 6 bases clipped from V and 5 bases from J, the junction kept 7 bases outside the gene matches. Per germline, CDR1 MNHEY and CDR2 SVGAGI.

This clone has a handful of counts. The rearrangement links TRBV18 to TRBJ2-6; D perhaps matches TRBD1 (6 bases). The CDR3 totals 18 residues. CDR1 is KGHSH and CDR2 is LQKENI in the germline V gene. V shed 2 bases and J shed 2 bases, with 16 bases lying between them. In DNA form, the CDR3 reads TGTGCCAGCTCACCAACAAATAACAGGGTCGCTGGGGCCAACGTCCTGACTTTC. It translates to CASSPTNNRVAGANVLTF.

J is TRBJ2-2 and V is TRBV7-9; a possible D gene is TRBD1 (6 bases). Trimming took 6 bases from V and 2 from J, leaving 13 bases between them. CDR1 is SEHNR, CDR2 FQNEAQ, per germline (reference sequence). This CDR3 is 15 amino acids long. The CDR3, as DNA: TGTGCCAGCAGGACGGACAGACTAAACACCGGGGAGCTGTTTTTT. This translates into CASRTDRLNTGELFF.

The chain employs TRBV9 and TRBJ1-5; 8 nucleotides line up with TRBD1. Germline values: CDR1 SGDLS, CDR2 YYNGEE. This CDR3 contains 15 residues. The V segment lost 0 bases and the J segment 6 bases; nucleotides outside the gene matches: 5. Here the CDR3 DNA reads TGTGCCAGCAGCGTAGGACAGGGGTCGGGTCAGCCCCAGCATTTT. This codes for CASSVGQGSGQPQHF.

V is TRBV3-1 (or the pseudogene TRBV3-2) and J is TRBJ2-7; D possibly corresponds to TRBD1 (8 bases). Germline V lookup: CDR1 LGHDT, CDR2 YNNKEL (reference sequence). The germline V and J ends were trimmed by 5 bases and 2 bases, with 13 bases remaining between them. This CDR3 contains 14 residues. CDR3 nucleotide sequence: TGTGCCAGCAGCTCCACAGGGGGGGCCTACGAGCAGTACTTC. This encodes CASSSTGGAYEQYF.

The chain links TRBV7-9 to TRBJ2-7; D might be TRBD1 (5 bases). The CDR3 loop spans 15 amino acids. Germline lookup yields CDR1 SEHNR and CDR2 FQNEAQ (reference sequence). V was pared by 5 bases and J by 0 bases, with 14 bases between. CDR3 region: CASSPAGRNSYEQYF. The CDR3 coding sequence is TGTGCCAGCAGCCCCGCAGGGCGGAACTCCTACGAGCAGTACTTC.

The chain links TRBV21-1 to TRBJ1-6. TRBV21-1 is deemed a pseudogene. This CDR3 has 13 residues. The DNA of the CDR3 is TGTGCCAGCAGCGCCCCCCGGGGTTCACCCCTCCACTTT. Its translation is CASSAPRGSPLHF.

The rearrangement uses TRBV30 and TRBJ1-5, with TRBD1 matching 7 bases. CDR1 GTSNPN and CDR2 SVGIG come from the germline V gene (reference sequence). Trimming cost V 2 bases and J 4 bases; bases outside gene matches: 8. This CDR3 contains 15 residues. As DNA, the CDR3 is TGTGCCTGGAGTCCCCCGGGACAGTATAATCAGCCCCAGCATTTT. The encoded protein is CAWSPPGQYNQPQHF.

The chain is built from TRBV10-3 and TRBJ1-1; weak D call: TRBD1 (5 bases). V dropped 3 bases and J dropped 4 bases, with 15 bases sitting between them. This CDR3 has 15 residues. The germline V gene encodes CDR1 ENHRY and CDR2 SYGVKD. The CDR3 loop reads CAISDVGRVRTEAFF. Written as DNA, the CDR3 is TGTGCCATCAGTGATGTTGGCAGGGTACGCACTGAAGCTTTCTTT.